What follows are 7 T cell receptor beta chains derived from one specimen sequenced in a study of shared clonotypes between healthy human individuals. Naive CD8 populations comprised CD45RO-negative cells positively selected for CCR7, excluding terminally differentiated effector memory CD45RA+ cells. Some clones are missing from TCRdb's copy, which holds only in-frame ones; the method was immunoSEQ multiplex PCR. This sample carries about 2.2 million clones, 93% of them seen once, and the ten largest clones take 1.5% to 2%. The sequenced sample consisted of naive CD8+ T cells from PBMCs. The receptor source for this set is a man younger than 35 in good health. Some clones in this sample may be carry-over from other donors' samples.

This rearrangement joins TRBV28 to TRBJ1-5; no clear D gene. This CDR3 has 14 amino acids. Trimming pared 4 bases from V and 3 bases from J, leaving 10 bases between. Germline CDR1 reads MDHEN; CDR2 reads SYDVKM. The CDR3 loop is CASSSGDLNQPQHF. CDR3 DNA sequence: TGTGCCAGCAGTTCAGGCGACCTCAATCAGCCCCAGCATTTT.

This clone was seen a single time. This sequence joins TRBV28 and TRBJ2-7, with 12 bases aligning to TRBD2. Germline V gives CDR1 MDHEN, CDR2 SYDVKM. There are 13 residues in the CDR3. J was trimmed by 7 bases and V by 5 bases; bases with no gene match: 3. The CDR3 nucleotides read TGTGCCAGCAGTCGACTAGCGGGAGCTGAGCAGTACTTC. This translates into CASSRLAGAEQYF.

The V gene is TRBV7-9, the J gene TRBJ1-1; D not resolved. CDR3 length: 14 amino acids. Germline loops: CDR1 SEHNR, CDR2 FQNEAQ (reference sequence). V was clipped by 5 bases and J by 6 bases, with 16 bases between them. In nucleotides, the CDR3 is TGTGCCAGCAGCCTACCACCCCGGCCTCCTGAAGCTTTCTTT. Translated: CASSLPPRPPEAFF.

The V and J genes are TRBV9 and TRBJ1-2, with 8 bases fitting TRBD1. The germline CDR1 and CDR2 sequences are SGDLS and YYNGEE. V lost 2 bases, J lost 2 bases, and 5 bases stayed unmatched. The CDR3 is 15 residues long. The CDR3 sequence is CASSVAQGANYGYTF. CDR3 DNA sequence: TGTGCCAGCAGCGTCGCCCAGGGGGCCAACTATGGCTACACCTTC.

The rearrangement links TRBV6-1 to TRBJ2-7; 10 positions match TRBD2. The V and J ends lost 5 bases and 6 bases, in that order; junction bases with no gene match: 7. CDR1 MNHNS and CDR2 SASEGT come from the germline V gene. The CDR3 totals 14 residues. DNA of the CDR3: TGTGCCAGCAGTTCCCGACTAGCGGGCGGCGAGCAGTACTTC. Residues: CASSSRLAGGEQYF.

This clone came up once. V gene TRBV19 combines with J gene TRBJ1-5; the D is unclear. V lost 5 bases, J lost 0 bases, and 11 bases lay in between. Germline V gene data show CDR1 as LNHDA and CDR2 as SQIVND (reference sequence). The CDR3 totals 15 residues. The CDR3 bases are TGTGCCAGTAGTGGGTTTGGACGTAGCAATCAGCCCCAGCATTTT. Its translation is CASSGFGRSNQPQHF.

V gene TRBV5-6 combines with J gene TRBJ1-1, with 7 bases aligning to TRBD1. The CDR3 has 15 amino acids. V dropped 3 bases and J dropped 0; count of bases not matched to a gene: 5. Germline-derived CDR1 and CDR2 are SGHDT and YYEEEE. The CDR3 reads CASSWGTAMNTEAFF. The DNA of the CDR3 is TGTGCCAGCAGCTGGGGGACAGCGATGAACACTGAAGCTTTCTTT.